One T cell receptor beta chain is described in this entry. A few counts support this clonotype. Its antigen remains unidentified. No much larger clonotype is one base removed from it; base qualities were not supplied. Library generation was performed with 5' RACE. TCRdb lists the instrument as Illumina HiSeq 2000. Template switching added a universal primer binding site, and the final cDNA carried a unique molecular identifier that allowed TCR cDNA molecules to be counted accurately. Specific primers in the conserved constant-segment region were used to synthesize first-strand cDNA for the TCR alpha and beta chains. To control for contamination, every cDNA library carried two barcodes: a SMART-Mk sample barcode plus Illumina barcodes. Two successive PCR steps introduced TruSeq adapter sequences along with Illumina sample barcodes. TCR alpha and beta cDNA libraries were sequenced on the Illumina HiSeq platform with custom primers. In the source study's methods: Unique molecular identifiers were extracted from raw reads with MiGEC, and CDR3 positions were determined with MiXCR. Recombination models were inferred per individual with the repgenHMM and IGoR tools using an EM algorithm. Shared clonotype analysis was performed with the tcR package in R, normalizing sharing by the product of cloneset sizes. To study raw recombination free of thymic and clonal selection effects, out-of-frame nonproductive sequences were analyzed. Starting from the raw public reads, TCRdb applied fastp trimming at Q25, assembled clones with MiXCR and retained in-frame beta chains. Under each unique CDR3 protein, matching rows form one entry showing the most common genes and DNA. For this entry, the V and J calls and clone size follow TCRdb and not the study's own pipeline. This sample comprises 550,000 to 800,000 distinct CDR3 sequences, 7.1% of them detected only once. The top ten hold over 1.5% of the sample.

The data stem from a study of identical twins (dated by TCRdb to 2016 to 2017). For context, the study as a whole: To test whether fetal clonotypes persist, the study used deep sequencing on TCR alpha and beta repertoires from monozygotic twins, unrelated adults of various ages, and cord blood. To rule out contamination, replicate twin experiments were performed at different times with different library preparation protocols. Findings and caveats that apply to the study as a whole: In monozygotic twins, recombination models systematically underestimated out-of-frame TCR alpha sharing, but the models matched the sharing seen between unrelated individuals. Zero-insertion analyses could be partly confounded by invariant T cells such as MAIT and iNKT, though diverse VJ usage argued against such confounding for most clonotypes. The excess sharing between twins in beta out-of-frame sequences was weaker because fewer shared sequences reduced the signal-to-noise ratio. Abundant cord blood beta clonotypes had fewer insertions, young adult naive repertoires showed a similar but weaker trend, and memory repertoires showed no such trend. Conclusions relied on cross-sectional statistical analysis, since the same donors could not be followed over many years. Compared with coincidental sharing between unrelated individuals, an excess of low generation-probability sequences was observed among out-of-frame TCR alpha sequences shared between twins.

The CDR3 holds 13 amino acids from the cysteine to the phenylalanine. Only the CDR3 DNA stays, 39 bases, in frame from base 1. The trim is 7 bases for V and 1 base for J, with a gap of 10 bases between the germline ends. Every donor was a healthy Caucasian. The twin cohort consisted of three pairs of female monozygotic twins, all aged about 18 to 29 years. Peripheral blood mononuclear cells were used as the source from which RNA for TCR libraries was isolated. A further study also used this sample, focusing on yellow fever vaccine responses in identical twins. As described in the second report: According to the authors, the vaccine-induced T cell response in identical twins seemed to be partly convergent and partly specific to each individual. The study precisely tracked vaccine-responding T cell clones in identical twins.

The V and J segments used are TRBV12-3 or TRBV12-4 and TRBJ1-1; no D segment can be confidently identified. This sequence was found in a young woman in good health. The sequenced sample consisted of PBMCs. In nucleotides, the sequence is TGTGCCAGCACCCCCAAATCGAACACTGAAGCTTTCTTT. It encodes CASTPKSNTEAFF.